One and the same sample provided the 9 T cell receptor beta chains below, sequenced in a study of cytomegalovirus exposure and HLA in healthy donors. Vbeta (60) and Jbeta (13) primers were used in the PCR. Profiling relied on immunoSEQ multiplex PCR, and the TCRdb table lists in-frame clones only, not all of them. The data show about 200,000 clones, with approximately 78% seen just once and 2.7% held by the top ten. Sequencing was carried out using PBMCs. Receptor source: a woman aged 40-49 years in good health and CMV-seronegative.

This clone appeared a single time. This chain joins TRBV5-6 and TRBJ2-7; TRBD1 is a possible D gene (6 bases). The CDR3 is 17 amino acids. With 1 base removed from V and 5 bases from J, the gap between germline ends came to 22 bases. Germline V lookup: CDR1 SGHDT, CDR2 YYEEEE. CDR3 protein: CASSLFAGWSGVHEQYF. Written as DNA, the CDR3 is TGTGCCAGCAGCTTGTTCGCAGGGTGGTCAGGGGTCCACGAGCAGTACTTC. The full variable domain, completed using reference TRBV5-6 and TRBJ2-7, is DAGVTQSPTHLIKTRGQQVTLRCSPKSGHDTVSWYQQALGQGPQFIFQYYEEEERQRGNFPDRFSGHQFPNYSSELNVNALLLGDSALYLCASSLFAGWSGVHEQYFGPGTRLTVT.

This clone occurred once. CDR3 in DNA: TGCGCCAGCAGCTTGGATTTCTCGGCTAGCGGGAGGCCCCACGTTTACAATGAGCAGTTCTTC. Translated, it gives CASSLDFSASGRPHVYNEQFF. The rearrangement uses TRBV5-1 and TRBJ2-1; 11 bases map to TRBD2. The CDR3 has 21 amino acids. CDR1 SGHRS and CDR2 YFSETQ come from the germline V gene. V dropped 0 bases and J dropped 4; count of bases not matched to a gene: 18.

The chain joins TRBV7-9 to TRBJ1-1; 9 bases are shared with TRBD1. The germline CDR1 and CDR2 sequences are SEHNR and FQNEAQ (reference sequence). V lost 3 bases and J lost 4; bases outside the gene matches: 6. CDR3 length equals 15 residues. CDR3 protein: CASSFHDRGTTEAFF. CDR3 DNA sequence: TGTGCCAGCAGCTTTCACGACAGGGGGACCACTGAAGCTTTCTTT.

This chain uses TRBV27 with TRBJ2-1, with D maybe TRBD1 (5 bases). The CDR3 runs 14 residues. V lost 4 bases and J lost 0, with 7 bases in between. Germline CDR1 MNHEY, CDR2 SMNVEV (reference sequence). CDR3 sequence (DNA): TGTGCCAGCAGTTCCCAGGGCTCCTACAATGAGCAGTTCTTC. Translating it yields CASSSQGSYNEQFF.

Concerning this clone: Other DNA variants within this sample encode the same CDR3. The chain combines TRBV2 with TRBJ1-5; possible D gene TRBD1, 5 bases. This CDR3 contains 15 residues. CDR1 SNHLY and CDR2 FYNNEI come from the germline V gene. V lost 2 bases, J lost 0 bases, and 8 bases lay in between. CDR3 sequence (DNA): TGTGCCAGCAGTGAACAGGGCCTTAGCAATCAGCCCCAGCATTTT. Protein product: CASSEQGLSNQPQHF. The full variable domain, with the rest looked up from reference TRBV2 and TRBJ1-5, is EPEVTQTPSHQVTQMGQEVILRCVPISNHLYFYWYRQILGQKVEFLVSFYNNEISEKSEIFDDQFSVERPDGSNFTLKIRSTKLEDSAMYFCASSEQGLSNQPQHFGDGTRLSIL.

CDR3 in amino acids: CASSTRRAGYEQYF. In nucleotides, the CDR3 is TGTGCCAGCAGCACCCGGAGGGCCGGCTACGAGCAGTACTTC. This chain joins TRBV7-2 and TRBJ2-7; tentatively, D is TRBD2 (6 bases). The germline CDR1 and CDR2 sequences are SGHTA and FQGNSA. This CDR3 is 14 amino acids long. The V gene lost 5 bases and the J gene lost 3 bases, with 14 bases spanning the gap.

The V and J genes are TRBV7-9 and TRBJ1-2, with D tentatively TRBD1 (5 bases). Germline V CDR1 and CDR2: SEHNR, FQNEAQ (reference sequence). V was shortened by 5 bases and J by 1 base, with 17 bases between the two germline ends. There are 16 residues in the CDR3. Here the CDR3 DNA reads TGTGCCAGCAGCCCCGGGCCCAGGGCCTTTAACTATGGCTACACCTTC. Translated, it gives CASSPGPRAFNYGYTF. The full variable domain, its missing parts supplied by reference TRBV7-9 and TRBJ1-2, is DTGVSQNPRHKITKRGQNVTFRCDPISEHNRLYWYRQTLGQGPEFLTYFQNEAQLEKSRLLSDRFSAERPKGSFSTLEIQRTEQGDSAMYLCASSPGPRAFNYGYTFGSGTRLTVV.

V usage is TRBV5-1 and J usage is TRBJ2-1, with 8 bases identical to TRBD2. CDR1 and CDR2 (germline): SGHRS, YFSETQ. The V and J ends lost 4 bases and 3 bases, in that order; junction bases with no gene match: 6. CDR3 length: 15 residues. The CDR3 region has the DNA TGCGCCAGCAGCCCGAGCGGGAGTCGCTACAATGAGCAGTTCTTC. This encodes CASSPSGSRYNEQFF.

A few counts support this clone. The chain recombines TRBV2 with TRBJ2-2; TRBD2 might be the D (5 bases). Germline CDR1 is SNHLY and CDR2 is FYNNEI. The CDR3 runs 15 residues. Trimming cost V 5 bases and J 3 bases, with 13 bases left between them. For the CDR3, the DNA is TGTGCCAGCAGTTTACTAGAGGTCGACACCGGGGAGCTGTTTTTT. It yields the protein CASSLLEVDTGELFF.